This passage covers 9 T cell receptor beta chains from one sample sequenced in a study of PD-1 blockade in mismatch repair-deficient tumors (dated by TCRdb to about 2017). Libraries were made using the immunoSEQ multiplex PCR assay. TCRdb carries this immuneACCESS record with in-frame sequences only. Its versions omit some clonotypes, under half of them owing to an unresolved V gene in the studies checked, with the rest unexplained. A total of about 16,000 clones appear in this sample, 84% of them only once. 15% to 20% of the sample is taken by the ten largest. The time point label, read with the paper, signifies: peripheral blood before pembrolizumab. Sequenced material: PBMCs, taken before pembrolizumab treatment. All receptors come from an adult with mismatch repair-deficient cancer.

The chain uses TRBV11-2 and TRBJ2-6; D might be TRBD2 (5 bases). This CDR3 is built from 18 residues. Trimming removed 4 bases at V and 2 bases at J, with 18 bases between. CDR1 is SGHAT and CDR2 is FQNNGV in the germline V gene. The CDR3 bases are TGTGCCAGCAGCTCTCGACCCGGAGGATTGGCTGGGGCCAACGTCCTGACTTTC. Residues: CASSSRPGGLAGANVLTF.

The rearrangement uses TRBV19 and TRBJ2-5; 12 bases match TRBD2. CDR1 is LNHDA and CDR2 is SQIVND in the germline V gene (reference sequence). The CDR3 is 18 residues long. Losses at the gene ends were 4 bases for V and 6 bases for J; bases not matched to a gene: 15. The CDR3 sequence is CASSKGEATSGRAKTQYF. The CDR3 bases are TGTGCCAGTAGTAAAGGGGAGGCGACTAGCGGGAGAGCGAAGACCCAGTACTTC.

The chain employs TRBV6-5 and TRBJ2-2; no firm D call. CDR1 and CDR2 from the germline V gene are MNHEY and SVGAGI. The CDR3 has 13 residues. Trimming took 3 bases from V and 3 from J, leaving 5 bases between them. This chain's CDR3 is CASSYQDTGELFF. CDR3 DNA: TGTGCCAGCAGTTATCAGGACACCGGGGAGCTGTTTTTT.

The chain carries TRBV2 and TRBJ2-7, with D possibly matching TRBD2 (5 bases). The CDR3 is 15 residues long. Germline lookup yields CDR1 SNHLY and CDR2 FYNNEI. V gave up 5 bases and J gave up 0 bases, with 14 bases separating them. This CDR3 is CASSPGGWGSYEQYF. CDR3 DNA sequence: TGTGCCAGCAGTCCCGGCGGGTGGGGCTCCTACGAGCAGTACTTC.

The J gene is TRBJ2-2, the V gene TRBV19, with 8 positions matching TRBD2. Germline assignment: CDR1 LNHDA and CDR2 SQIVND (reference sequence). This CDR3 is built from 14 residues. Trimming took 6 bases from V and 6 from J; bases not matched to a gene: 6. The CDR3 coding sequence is TGTGCCAGTAGACGGACTAGCTCGGCCGGGGAGCTGTTTTTT. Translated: CASRRTSSAGELFF. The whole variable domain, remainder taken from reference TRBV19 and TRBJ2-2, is DGGITQSPKYLFRKEGQNVTLSCEQNLNHDAMYWYRQDPGQGLRLIYYSQIVNDFQKGDIAEGYSVSREKKESFPLTVTSAQKNPTAFYLCASRRTSSAGELFFGEGSRLTVL.

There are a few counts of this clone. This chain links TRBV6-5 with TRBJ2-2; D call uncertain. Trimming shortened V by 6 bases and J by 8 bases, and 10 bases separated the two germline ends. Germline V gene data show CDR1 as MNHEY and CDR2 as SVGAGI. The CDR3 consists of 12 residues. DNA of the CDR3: TGTGCCAGCAGCATGCAGACGGGGGAGCTGTTTTTT. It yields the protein CASSMQTGELFF.

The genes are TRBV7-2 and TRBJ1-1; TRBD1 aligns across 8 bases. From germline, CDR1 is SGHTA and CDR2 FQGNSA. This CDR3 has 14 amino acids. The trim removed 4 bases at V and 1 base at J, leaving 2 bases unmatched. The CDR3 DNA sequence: TGTGCCAGCAGCTCCAGGGGGCCGAACACTGAAGCTTTCTTT. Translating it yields CASSSRGPNTEAFF.

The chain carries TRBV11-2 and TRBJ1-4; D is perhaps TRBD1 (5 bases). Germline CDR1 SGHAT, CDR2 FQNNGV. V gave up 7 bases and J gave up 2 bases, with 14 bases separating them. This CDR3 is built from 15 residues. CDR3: CASTPWGGTNEKLFF. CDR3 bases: TGTGCCAGCACCCCCTGGGGCGGGACTAATGAAAAACTGTTTTTT. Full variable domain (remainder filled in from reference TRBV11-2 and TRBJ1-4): EAGVAQSPRYKIIEKRQSVAFWCNPISGHATLYWYQQILGQGPKLLIQFQNNGVVDDSQLPKDRFSAERLKGVDSTLKIQPAKLEDSAVYLCASTPWGGTNEKLFFGSGTQLSVL.

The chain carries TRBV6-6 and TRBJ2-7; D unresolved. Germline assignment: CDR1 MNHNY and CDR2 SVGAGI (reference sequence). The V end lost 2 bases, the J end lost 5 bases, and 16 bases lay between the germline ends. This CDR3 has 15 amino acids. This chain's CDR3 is CASSYTRHPRNEQYF. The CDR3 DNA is TGTGCCAGCAGTTACACGAGGCATCCGAGGAACGAGCAGTACTTC.